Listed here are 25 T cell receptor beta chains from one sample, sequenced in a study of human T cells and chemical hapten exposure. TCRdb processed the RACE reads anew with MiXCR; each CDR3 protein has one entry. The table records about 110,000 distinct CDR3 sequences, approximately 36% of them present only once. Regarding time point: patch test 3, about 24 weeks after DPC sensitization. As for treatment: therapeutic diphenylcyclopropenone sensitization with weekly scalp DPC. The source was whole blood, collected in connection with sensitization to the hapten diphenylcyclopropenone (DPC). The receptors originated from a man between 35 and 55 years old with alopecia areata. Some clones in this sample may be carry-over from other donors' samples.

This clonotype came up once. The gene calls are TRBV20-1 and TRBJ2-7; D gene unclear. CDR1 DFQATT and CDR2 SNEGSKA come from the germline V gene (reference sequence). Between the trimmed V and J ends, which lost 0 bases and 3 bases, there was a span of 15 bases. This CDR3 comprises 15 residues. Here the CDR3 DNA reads TGCAGTGCTAGAGAGATGAACGTTCCTAACTACGAGCAGTACTTC. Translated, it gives CSAREMNVPNYEQYF.

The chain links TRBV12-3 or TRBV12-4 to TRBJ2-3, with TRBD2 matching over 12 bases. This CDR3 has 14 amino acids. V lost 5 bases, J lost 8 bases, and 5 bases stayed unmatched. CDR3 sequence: CASSRLAGVITQYF. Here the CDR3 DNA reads TGTGCCAGCAGTAGACTAGCGGGAGTCATTACGCAGTATTTT.

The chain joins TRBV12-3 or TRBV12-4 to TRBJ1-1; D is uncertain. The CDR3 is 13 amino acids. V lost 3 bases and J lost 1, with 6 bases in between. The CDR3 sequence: CASSLMENTEAFF. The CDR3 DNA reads TGTGCCAGCAGTTTGATGGAGAACACTGAAGCTTTCTTT.

The CDR3 is CASSFELAGVGEQFF. In nucleotides, the CDR3 is TGTGCCAGCAGTTTCGAGTTAGCGGGAGTAGGTGAGCAGTTCTTC. V usage is TRBV6-2 or TRBV6-3 and J usage is TRBJ2-1, with 9 bases matching TRBD2. CDR1 and CDR2 from the germline V gene are MNHEY and SVGEGT. The V segment lost 4 bases and the J segment 9 bases; nucleotides outside the gene matches: 10. This CDR3 contains 15 residues.

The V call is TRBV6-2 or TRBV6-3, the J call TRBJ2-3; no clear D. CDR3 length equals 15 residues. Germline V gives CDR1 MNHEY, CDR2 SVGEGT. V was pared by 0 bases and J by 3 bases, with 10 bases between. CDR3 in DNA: TGTGCCAGCAGTTACTCGCCAGGTTCGACAGATACGCAGTATTTT. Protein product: CASSYSPGSTDTQYF.

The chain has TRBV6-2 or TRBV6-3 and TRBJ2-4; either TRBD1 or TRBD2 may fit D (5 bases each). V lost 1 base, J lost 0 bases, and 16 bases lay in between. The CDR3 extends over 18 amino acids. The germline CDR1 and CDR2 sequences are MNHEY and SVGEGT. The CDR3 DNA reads TGTGCCAGCAGTTACTGGGGGACCCGCGTAGGAGCCAAAAACATTCAGTACTTC. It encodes CASSYWGTRVGAKNIQYF.

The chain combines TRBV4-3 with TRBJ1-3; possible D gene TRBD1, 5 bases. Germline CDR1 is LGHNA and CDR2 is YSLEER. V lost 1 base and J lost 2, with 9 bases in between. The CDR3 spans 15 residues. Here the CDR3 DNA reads TGCGCCAGCAGCCAAGGGGGGACGGCTGGAAACACCATATATTTT. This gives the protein CASSQGGTAGNTIYF.

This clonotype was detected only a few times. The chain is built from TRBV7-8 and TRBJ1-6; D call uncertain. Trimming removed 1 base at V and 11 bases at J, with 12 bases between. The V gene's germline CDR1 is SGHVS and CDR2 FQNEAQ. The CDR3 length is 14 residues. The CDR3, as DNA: TGTGCCAGCAGCTTAGACCCCGGGATCCCACCCCTCCACTTT. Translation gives CASSLDPGIPPLHF.

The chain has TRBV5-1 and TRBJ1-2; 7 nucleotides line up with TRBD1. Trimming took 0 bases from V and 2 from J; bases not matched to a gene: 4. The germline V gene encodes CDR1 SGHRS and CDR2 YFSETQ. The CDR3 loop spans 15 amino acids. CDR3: CASSLDSRGNYGYTF. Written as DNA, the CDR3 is TGCGCCAGCAGCTTGGACTCCAGGGGGAACTATGGCTACACCTTC.

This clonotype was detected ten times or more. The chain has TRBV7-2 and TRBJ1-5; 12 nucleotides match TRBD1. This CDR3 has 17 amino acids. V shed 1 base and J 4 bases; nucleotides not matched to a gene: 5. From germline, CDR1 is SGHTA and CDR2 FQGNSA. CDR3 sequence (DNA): TGTGCCAGCAGCTTAGAGGGACAGGGGGCTAGGAATCAGCCCCAGCATTTT. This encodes CASSLEGQGARNQPQHF.

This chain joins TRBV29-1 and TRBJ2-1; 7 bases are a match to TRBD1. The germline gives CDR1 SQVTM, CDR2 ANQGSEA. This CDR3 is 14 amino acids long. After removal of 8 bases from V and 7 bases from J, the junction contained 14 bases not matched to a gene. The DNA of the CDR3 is TGCAGCTCAAAGGCAGGGGGAATCTGGAATGAGCAGTTCTTC. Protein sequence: CSSKAGGIWNEQFF.

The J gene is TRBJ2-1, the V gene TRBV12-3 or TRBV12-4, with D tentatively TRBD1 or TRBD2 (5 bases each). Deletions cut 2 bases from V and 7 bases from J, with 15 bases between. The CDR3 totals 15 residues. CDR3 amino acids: CASSLPGPGVNEQFF. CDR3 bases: TGTGCCAGCAGTTTACCGGGGCCTGGGGTTAATGAGCAGTTCTTC.

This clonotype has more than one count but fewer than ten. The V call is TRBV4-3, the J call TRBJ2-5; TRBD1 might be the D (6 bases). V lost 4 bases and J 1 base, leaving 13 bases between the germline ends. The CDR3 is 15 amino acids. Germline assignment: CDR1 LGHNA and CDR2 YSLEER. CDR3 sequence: CASSPARTVQETQYF. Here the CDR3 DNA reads TGCGCCAGCAGCCCGGCTCGGACAGTCCAAGAGACCCAGTACTTC.

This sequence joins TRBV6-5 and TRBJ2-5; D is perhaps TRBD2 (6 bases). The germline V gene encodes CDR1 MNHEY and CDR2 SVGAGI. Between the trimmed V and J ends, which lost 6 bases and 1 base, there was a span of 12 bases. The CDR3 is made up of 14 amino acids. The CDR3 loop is CASSRARGQETQYF. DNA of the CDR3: TGTGCCAGCAGCCGCGCGCGGGGCCAAGAGACCCAGTACTTC.

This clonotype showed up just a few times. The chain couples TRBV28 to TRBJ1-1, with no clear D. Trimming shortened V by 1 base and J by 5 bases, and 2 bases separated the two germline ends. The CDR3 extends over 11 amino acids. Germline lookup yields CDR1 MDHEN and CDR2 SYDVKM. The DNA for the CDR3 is TGTGCCAGCAGTTTATTTACTGAAGCTTTCTTT. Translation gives CASSLFTEAFF.

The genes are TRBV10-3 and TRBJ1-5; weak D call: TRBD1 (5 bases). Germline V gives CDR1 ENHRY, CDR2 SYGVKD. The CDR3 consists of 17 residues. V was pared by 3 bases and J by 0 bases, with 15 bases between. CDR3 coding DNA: TGTGCCATCAGTGACGGGGGTGAACAGTATAGCAATCAGCCCCAGCATTTT. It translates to CAISDGGEQYSNQPQHF.

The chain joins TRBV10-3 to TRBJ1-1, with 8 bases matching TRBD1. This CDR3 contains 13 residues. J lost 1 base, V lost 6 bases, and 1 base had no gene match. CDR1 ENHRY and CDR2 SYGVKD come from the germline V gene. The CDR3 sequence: CAIRGTGNTEAFF. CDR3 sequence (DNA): TGTGCCATCAGAGGGACAGGGAACACTGAAGCTTTCTTT.

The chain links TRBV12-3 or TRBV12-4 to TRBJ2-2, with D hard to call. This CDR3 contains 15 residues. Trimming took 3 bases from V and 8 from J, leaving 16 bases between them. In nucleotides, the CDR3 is TGTGCCAGCAGTTTGTTCATCCGGGCCGCTGGGGAGCTGTTTTTT. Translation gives CASSLFIRAAGELFF.

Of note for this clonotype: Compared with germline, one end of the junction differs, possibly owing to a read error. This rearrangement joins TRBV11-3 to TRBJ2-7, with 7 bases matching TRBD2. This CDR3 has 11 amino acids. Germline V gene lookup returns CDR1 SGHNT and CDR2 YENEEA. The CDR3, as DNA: TGCGGTAGGGGTCCGGGGGGTGAGCAGTACTTC. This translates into CGRGPGGEQYF.

CDR3 loop: CATSREGSGANVLTF. The CDR3 DNA is TGTGCCACCAGTCGGGAGGGCTCTGGGGCCAACGTCCTGACTTTC. The V call is TRBV24-1, the J call TRBJ2-6, with 8 bases fitting TRBD2. CDR1 KGHDR and CDR2 SFDVKD come from the germline V gene. V trimming: 6 bases; J trimming: 0 bases; junction bases outside the gene matches: 0. The CDR3 is made up of 15 amino acids.

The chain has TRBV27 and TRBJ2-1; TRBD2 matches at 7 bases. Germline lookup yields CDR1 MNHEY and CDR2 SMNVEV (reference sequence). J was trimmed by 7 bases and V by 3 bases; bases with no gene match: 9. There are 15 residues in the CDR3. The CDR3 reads CASSLAGGSQNEQFF. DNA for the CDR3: TGTGCCAGCAGTTTGGCTGGCGGGAGTCAGAATGAGCAGTTCTTC.

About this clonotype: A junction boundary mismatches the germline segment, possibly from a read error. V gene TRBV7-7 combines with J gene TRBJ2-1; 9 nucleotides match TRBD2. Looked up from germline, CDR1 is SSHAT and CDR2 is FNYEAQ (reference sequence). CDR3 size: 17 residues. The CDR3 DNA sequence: TGTGCTAGCAGCCCACAGACAGGGTGGGGCCTAGCGGGGGAGCAGTTCTTC. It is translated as CASSPQTGWGLAGEQFF.

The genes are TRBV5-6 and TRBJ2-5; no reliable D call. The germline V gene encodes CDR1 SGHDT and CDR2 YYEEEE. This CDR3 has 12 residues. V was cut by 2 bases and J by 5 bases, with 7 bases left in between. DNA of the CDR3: TGTGCCAGCAGCTTTAACGTGGAGACCCAGTACTTC. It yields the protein CASSFNVETQYF.

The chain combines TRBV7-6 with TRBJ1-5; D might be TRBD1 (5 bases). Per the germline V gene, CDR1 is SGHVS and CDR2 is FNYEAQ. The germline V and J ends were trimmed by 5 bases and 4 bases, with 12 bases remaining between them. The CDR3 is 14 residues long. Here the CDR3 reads CASSIGVGNQPQHF. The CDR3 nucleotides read TGTGCCAGCAGCATAGGGGTCGGGAATCAGCCCCAGCATTTT.

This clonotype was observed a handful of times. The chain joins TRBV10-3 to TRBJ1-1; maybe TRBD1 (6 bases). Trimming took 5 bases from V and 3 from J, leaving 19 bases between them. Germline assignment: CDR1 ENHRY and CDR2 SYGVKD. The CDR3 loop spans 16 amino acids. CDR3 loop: CAISPRGGAEDTEAFF. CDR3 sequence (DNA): TGTGCCATCAGTCCTCGGGGGGGCGCGGAGGACACTGAAGCTTTCTTT.